This TCR beta chain was captured by sequencing in a study of Graves' ophthalmopathy and Graves' hyperthyroidism. The study amplified TCR beta CDR3 regions using RNA transcripts. First-round RT-PCR employed HTBI primers, with a second-round multiplex PCR after it. TCRdb redid the calling of the multiplex PCR reads with MiXCR, one entry per CDR3 protein. The repertoire consists of about 370,000 distinct CDR3 sequences, with around 18% occurring once and the leading ten covering 1.6%. This clonotype appeared once. Sequencing input: peripheral blood. The receptor comes from a woman aged 18 to 35 with Graves' ophthalmopathy.

CDR3 residues: CASSLGQGPEQYF. DNA of the CDR3: TGTGCCAGCAGCTTAGGACAGGGTCCCGAGCAGTACTTC. The chain carries TRBV11-2 and TRBJ2-7, with TRBD1 matching over 7 bases. The CDR3 loop spans 13 amino acids. Germline V gene data show CDR1 as SGHAT and CDR2 as FQNNGV. V was pared by 1 base and J by 6 bases, with 3 bases of the junction left unmatched. The full variable domain, rest sourced from reference TRBV11-2 and TRBJ2-7, is EAGVAQSPRYKIIEKRQSVAFWCNPISGHATLYWYQQILGQGPKLLIQFQNNGVVDDSQLPKDRFSAERLKGVDSTLKIQPAKLEDSAVYLCASSLGQGPEQYFGPGTRLTVT.